This T cell receptor (beta chain) was obtained from a study of blood T cell repertoires in COVID-19. Study overall: Italy, Spain and the United States were the sources of the convalescent and acute COVID-19 samples. Sample material is recorded as cDNA or gDNA derived from T cells, B-cell-depleted T cells, or PBMCs.

Methods used by the authors: Quantification of nucleated cells was approximated via reference gene primer amplification. Generated by immunoSEQ multiplex PCR, the TCRdb table keeps only in-frame clones and is missing some. V and J calls and clone size are copied from that table; D and trimming were computed from the DNA. The repertoire consists of a few hundred thousand clones, with 88% occurring once and the leading ten covering over 1.3%. The sample was peripheral blood. This sequence was found in an elderly man with acute or convalescent COVID-19.

As DNA, the CDR3 is TGTGCCAGCAGCCTCCTAAGTCGGCAGGGGAACAGTGGCTACACCTTC. Amino acids: CASSLLSRQGNSGYTF. The rearrangement joins TRBV3-1 (or the pseudogene TRBV3-2) to TRBJ1-2, with D possibly matching TRBD1 (6 bases). V was trimmed by 4 bases and J by 7 bases, leaving 22 bases between them. The CDR3 runs to 16 residues. Germline values: CDR1 LGHDT, CDR2 YNNKEL (reference sequence).